These 23 T cell receptor beta chains originate from one sample sequenced in a study of CD8 T cells in ankylosing spondylitis (dated by TCRdb to 2017 to 2019). Libraries were made using 5' RACE. Sequencing was performed on an Illumina HiSeq 2500. The public reads were run again by TCRdb, first through fastp at Q25 and then through MiXCR, and only productive beta chains were kept. Identical CDR3 proteins give one entry, which carries the most common genes and DNA. This sample is represented by about 88,000 distinct CDR3 sequences; 27% of them were singletons. The ten largest clones take up around three fifths of the sample. The sequenced sample was blood, either unsorted or a sorted T cell fraction (not recorded which). The origin of the receptors is a male donor with ankylosing spondylitis or in good health (not recorded which).

This clonotype was detected only a few times. This chain connects TRBV5-1 to TRBJ2-2; D is uncertain. Germline V gene data show CDR1 as SGHRS and CDR2 as YFSETQ. Trimming cost V 0 bases and J 0 bases, with 3 bases left between them. CDR3 size: 14 residues. CDR3 coding DNA: TGCGCCAGCAGCTTGGGAGCGAACACCGGGGAGCTGTTTTTT. This gives the protein CASSLGANTGELFF.

The CDR3: CSVTTGALYNSPLHF. The CDR3, as DNA: TGCAGCGTAACGACAGGGGCGCTCTATAATTCACCCCTCCACTTT. V gene TRBV29-1 combines with J gene TRBJ1-6, with 8 bases identical to TRBD1. CDR1 SQVTM and CDR2 ANQGSEA come from the germline V gene. The CDR3 is 15 amino acids. With V trimmed by 6 bases and J by 3 bases, 7 bases remained unmatched.

Only a few counts were recorded for this clonotype. The CDR3 nucleotides are TGCGCCAGCAGCTTGGCCGGCCTCACAGATACGCAGTATTTT. Translating gives CASSLAGLTDTQYF. J is TRBJ2-3 and V is TRBV5-1; no firm D call. The V end lost 0 bases, the J end lost 2 bases, and 7 bases lay between the germline ends. The CDR3 contains 14 residues. Germline loops: CDR1 SGHRS, CDR2 YFSETQ.

This chain uses TRBV4-1 with TRBJ2-7, with TRBD2 as a possible D gene (5 bases). The CDR3 is made up of 14 amino acids. The V and J ends lost 4 bases and 6 bases respectively, with 16 bases between them. The germline V gene encodes CDR1 MGHRA and CDR2 YSYEKL. The CDR3: CASSRTGKGTEQYF. For the CDR3, the DNA is TGCGCCAGCAGCCGGACGGGAAAAGGAACCGAGCAGTACTTC.

This sequence joins TRBV3-1 and TRBJ2-7; possibly TRBD2 for D (6 bases). The germline CDR1 and CDR2 sequences are LGHDT and YNNKEL (reference sequence). Trimming stripped 5 bases from V and 6 bases from J, with 17 bases between. There are 14 residues in the CDR3. CDR3 DNA sequence: TGTGCCAGCAGCGGATCGGGACTTCCTCCCGAGCAGTACTTC. Its translation is CASSGSGLPPEQYF.

In this sample, this clonotype turned up many times. The J gene is TRBJ2-1, the V gene TRBV6-1, with D possibly TRBD2 on 6 matching bases. There are 15 residues in the CDR3. The V end was cut by 7 bases, the J end by 4 bases, with 17 bases between. Looked up from germline, CDR1 is MNHNS and CDR2 is SASEGT. CDR3 loop: CASNHGRGSYNEQFF. The CDR3 DNA reads as TGTGCCAGCAACCATGGACGGGGGTCGTACAATGAGCAGTTCTTC.

The genes are TRBV13 and TRBJ2-7, with TRBD1 matching over 7 bases. With V trimmed by 6 bases and J by 2 bases, 13 bases remained unmatched. Germline CDR1 PRHDT, CDR2 FYEKMQ (reference sequence). The CDR3 loop spans 16 amino acids. The CDR3 nucleotides are TGTGCCAGCAGATCCCAAACTTCAACAGGGGCCTACGAGCAGTACTTC. It translates to CASRSQTSTGAYEQYF.

The V call is TRBV18, the J call TRBJ2-1, with D uncertain. The germline V and J ends were trimmed by 3 bases and 8 bases, with 11 bases remaining between them. This CDR3 has 13 amino acids. Per the germline V gene, CDR1 is KGHSH and CDR2 is LQKENI. CDR3 coding DNA: TGTGCCAGCTCACCTTGGGGTTACGATGAGCAGTTCTTC. It specifies CASSPWGYDEQFF.

This chain connects TRBV7-2 to TRBJ2-1; 11 nucleotides agree with TRBD2. The CDR3 consists of 16 residues. V lost 5 bases, J lost 6 bases, and 9 bases stayed unmatched. Germline V lookup: CDR1 SGHTA, CDR2 FQGNSA. In DNA form, the CDR3 reads TGTGCCAGCAGCGCGTCTAGCGGGGGGTACGCCAATGAGCAGTTCTTC. Translated: CASSASSGGYANEQFF.

Note on this clonotype: A much larger clone is a single base away; this may be a read error. The CDR3 sequence: CCASYGGMMGTDTQYF. DNA for the CDR3: TGCTGTGCTTCCTATGGGGGGATGATGGGCACAGATACGCAGTATTTT. The genes are TRBV20-1 and TRBJ2-3; TRBD2 might be the D (6 bases). Germline values: CDR1 DFQATT, CDR2 SNEGSKA (reference sequence). This CDR3 spans 16 amino acids.

Written as DNA, the CDR3 is TGCGCCAGCAGCTTGGACGGCAGGTCAATGAATATCTGCACCTTC. It yields the protein CASSLDGRSMNICTF. The J gene is TRBJ1-2, the V gene TRBV5-1, with D uncertain. CDR1 and CDR2 from the germline V gene are SGHRS and YFSETQ. The CDR3 sequence is 15 residues long. The V end lost 0 bases, the J end lost 13 bases, and 22 bases lay between the germline ends. Supplemented by reference TRBV5-1 and TRBJ1-2, the full variable domain reads KAGVTQTPRYLIKTRGQQVTLSCSPISGHRSVSWYQQTPGQGLQFLFEYFSETQRNKGNFPGRFSGRQFSNSRSEMNVSTLELGDSALYLCASSLDGRSMNICTFGSGTRLTVV.

In this sample, this clonotype turned up a few times. This chain connects TRBV18 to TRBJ2-7, with D tentatively TRBD2 (5 bases). V shed 2 bases and J shed 5 bases, with 7 bases lying between them. The CDR3 covers 12 residues. Germline loops: CDR1 KGHSH, CDR2 LQKENI. CDR3 bases: TGTGCCAGCTCACCAGCCGGGGACGAGCAGTACGTC. Amino acid sequence: CASSPAGDEQYV.

In nucleotides, the CDR3 is TGTGCCAGCAGCCCCCACCGGGTTCGGGCCAAAAACATTCAGTACTTC. Encoded protein: CASSPHRVRAKNIQYF. The J gene is TRBJ2-4, the V gene TRBV7-8; the D is unclear. The CDR3 is 16 residues long. Per the germline V gene, CDR1 is SGHVS and CDR2 is FQNEAQ. V lost 5 bases, J lost 1 base, and 15 bases lay in between.

V usage is TRBV20-1 and J usage is TRBJ2-7; possibly TRBD2 for D (7 bases). CDR1 is DFQATT, CDR2 SNEGSKA, per germline (reference sequence). The CDR3 loop spans 14 amino acids. V was cut by 3 bases and J by 0 bases, with 12 bases left in between. CDR3 in amino acids: CSAREGGNSYEQYV. The CDR3 region has the DNA TGCAGTGCTAGGGAGGGGGGGAACTCCTACGAGCAGTACGTC.

Only a few counts were recorded for this clonotype. This rearrangement joins TRBV20-1 to TRBJ1-5, with D possibly TRBD1 on 6 matching bases. V lost 3 bases, J lost 0 bases, and 9 bases lay in between. The CDR3 totals 14 residues. Germline CDR1 reads DFQATT; CDR2 reads SNEGSKA (reference sequence). CDR3 coding DNA: TGCAGTGCTAGGCAGGGGTTTAGCAATCAGCCCCAGCATTTT. Translating gives CSARQGFSNQPQHF.

V and J are TRBV3-1 and TRBJ2-7, with D possibly matching TRBD2 (6 bases). V lost 2 bases to trimming and J lost 4 bases, with 15 bases between them. CDR3 size: 15 residues. Germline V gene sequence: CDR1 LGHDT, CDR2 YNNKEL (reference sequence). The CDR3 bases are TGTGCCAGCAGCCAATTCGGAGGGGCCAAATACGAGCAGTACGTC. The encoded protein is CASSQFGGAKYEQYV.

There are a few counts of this clonotype. This chain links TRBV20-1 with TRBJ2-1; either TRBD1 or TRBD2 may supply D (7 bases each). With 3 bases removed from V and 8 bases from J, the gap between germline ends came to 20 bases. The CDR3 covers 15 residues. The germline V gene has CDR1 DFQATT and CDR2 SNEGSKA (reference sequence). The DNA for the CDR3 is TGCAGTGCTAGTCAGGGGGGGGAGGGTACGGATGAGCAGTTCTTC. As protein: CSASQGGEGTDEQFF.

The gene calls are TRBV27 and TRBJ2-7, with unresolved D. V was clipped by 4 bases and J by 11 bases, with 12 bases between them. Looked up from germline, CDR1 is MNHEY and CDR2 is SMNVEV (reference sequence). This CDR3 comprises 11 residues. CDR3 protein: CASSSRGREYF. The CDR3 DNA reads as TGTGCCAGCAGTTCGAGAGGAAGGGAGTACTTC.

This clonotype has a count of ten or more. The V gene is TRBV10-3, the J gene TRBJ1-2; TRBD1 is a possible D gene (6 bases). Germline CDR1 ENHRY, CDR2 SYGVKD. Trimming removed 3 bases at V and 8 bases at J, with 22 bases between. The CDR3 consists of 16 residues. CDR3 sequence reads: CAISDFNREEGQGYTF. The CDR3 nucleotides are TGTGCCATCAGTGATTTCAACAGGGAAGAAGGGCAGGGCTACACCTTC.

Only a few counts were recorded for this clonotype. The chain carries TRBV20-1 and TRBJ1-4, with 7 positions matching TRBD1. CDR1 is DFQATT and CDR2 is SNEGSKA in the germline V gene (reference sequence). The CDR3 spans 15 residues. The J segment lost 4 bases and the V segment lost 0 bases, leaving 5 bases of the junction unmatched. The CDR3 sequence: CSARDWTGGNEKLFF. The CDR3 coding sequence is TGCAGTGCTAGAGACTGGACAGGTGGTAATGAAAAACTGTTTTTT.

This clonotype occurred a few times. The rearrangement joins TRBV20-1 to TRBJ1-2; a possible D gene is TRBD1 (6 bases). This CDR3 has 13 amino acids. V lost 3 bases and J lost 7, with 15 bases in between. The germline V gene encodes CDR1 DFQATT and CDR2 SNEGSKA (reference sequence). CDR3 DNA: TGCAGTGCTAGTTTGGGGGCCCTCGGTGGCTACACCTTC. Protein sequence: CSASLGALGGYTF.

A few counts support this clonotype. CDR3 sequence: CASSLWGTSGNTIYF. The DNA for the CDR3 is TGCGCCAGCAGCTTGTGGGGCACCTCTGGAAACACCATATATTTT. The chain joins TRBV5-1 to TRBJ1-3; D might be TRBD1 (5 bases). Trimming pared 1 base from V and 0 bases from J, leaving 8 bases between. The length of the CDR3 is 15 residues. Germline V CDR1 and CDR2: SGHRS, YFSETQ.

The chain joins TRBV5-1 to TRBJ2-1, with D perhaps TRBD2 (6 bases). Trimming removed 6 bases from V and 6 bases from J, with 13 bases in between. The length of the CDR3 is 13 residues. The germline V gene has CDR1 SGHRS and CDR2 YFSETQ. CDR3 in DNA: TGCGCCAGCACCGCGGGGTTCGGCAATGAGCAGTTCTTC. Residues: CASTAGFGNEQFF. Drawing the rest from reference TRBV5-1 and TRBJ2-1, the complete variable domain is KAGVTQTPRYLIKTRGQQVTLSCSPISGHRSVSWYQQTPGQGLQFLFEYFSETQRNKGNFPGRFSGRQFSNSRSEMNVSTLELGDSALYLCASTAGFGNEQFFGPGTRLTVL.